The 23 T cell receptor beta chains below were found in one sample sequenced in a study of blood T cell repertoires in COVID-19. Here immunoSEQ multiplex PCR was the method, and the copy in TCRdb shows in-frame clones only, minus some. Counted here are about 270,000 clones, 88% occurring once; the ten biggest clones make up roughly 2%. The source material was PBMCs or T cells enriched from blood (not recorded which). Source of these receptors: a woman aged 60-75 years in a cohort exposed to, infected with or recovered from COVID-19 (not recorded which).

This clone was seen just once. This chain connects TRBV7-3 to TRBJ1-3; D gene uncertain. The length of the CDR3 is 14 residues. With 0 bases removed from V and 2 bases from J, the gap between germline ends came to 5 bases. Germline V gives CDR1 SGHTA, CDR2 FQGTGA. This chain's CDR3 is CASSLTGTGNTIYF. The CDR3 DNA follows: TGTGCCAGCAGCTTAACCGGGACTGGAAACACCATATATTTT.

The chain couples TRBV9 to TRBJ2-1, with 10 bases aligning to TRBD1. J was trimmed by 4 bases and V by 2 bases; bases with no gene match: 3. This CDR3 is 15 amino acids long. Germline assignment: CDR1 SGDLS and CDR2 YYNGEE. The CDR3 region has the DNA TGTGCCAGCAGCGTGAGGGACAGGGGATACAATGAGCAGTTCTTC. Residues: CASSVRDRGYNEQFF.

CDR3 sequence reads: CASRQNTGELFF. In DNA, the CDR3 is TGCGCCAGCAGACAGAACACCGGGGAGCTGTTTTTT. This chain joins TRBV5-1 and TRBJ2-2; D call uncertain. The ends were cut back, 5 bases at V and 1 base at J, with 3 bases in the middle. Germline V gene sequence: CDR1 SGHRS, CDR2 YFSETQ. This CDR3 contains 12 residues.

The rearrangement joins TRBV25-1 to TRBJ2-1, with D possibly matching TRBD2 (6 bases). Germline lookup yields CDR1 MGHDK and CDR2 SYGVNS. The CDR3 length is 16 residues. V was trimmed by 4 bases and J by 1 base, leaving 14 bases between them. The CDR3 sequence is CASSGLALPSYNEQFF. For the CDR3, the DNA is TGTGCCAGCAGTGGTCTAGCGTTACCTTCCTACAATGAGCAGTTCTTC.

The chain has TRBV6-5 and TRBJ1-5; 11 nucleotides line up with TRBD1. Germline V gene lookup returns CDR1 MNHEY and CDR2 SVGAGI. The CDR3 spans 15 residues. The J segment lost 6 bases and the V segment lost 6 bases, leaving 7 bases of the junction unmatched. CDR3 residues: CASRKDRGLLQPQHF. CDR3 in DNA: TGTGCCAGCAGGAAGGACAGGGGGCTGCTTCAGCCCCAGCATTTT.

In regard to this clone: Other nucleotide sequences from this sample produce the same CDR3. V usage is TRBV4-1 and J usage is TRBJ1-1, with D unresolved. Trimming cost V 1 base and J 2 bases, with 5 bases left between them. This CDR3 is 13 amino acids long. CDR1 and CDR2 (germline): MGHRA, YSYEKL. The CDR3 loop reads CASSQGRNTEAFF. The DNA for the CDR3 is TGCGCCAGCAGCCAAGGGAGAAACACTGAAGCTTTCTTT.

V usage is TRBV3-1 (or the pseudogene TRBV3-2) and J usage is TRBJ2-2, with D tentatively TRBD1 (6 bases). Per germline, CDR1 LGHDT and CDR2 YNNKEL (reference sequence). The CDR3 is 14 residues long. V lost 1 base and J lost 8, with 11 bases in between. The CDR3 loop is CASSQAGARGELFF. The DNA for the CDR3 is TGTGCCAGCAGCCAAGCAGGGGCGCGTGGGGAGCTGTTTTTT.

J is TRBJ2-3 and V is TRBV28; tentatively, D is TRBD1 (9 bases). Trimming removed 6 bases at V and 3 bases at J, with 19 bases between. The germline V gene encodes CDR1 MDHEN and CDR2 SYDVKM. The length of the CDR3 is 16 residues. CDR3 nucleotide sequence: TGTGCCAGCAGCCGTAGCGGGACAGGGAGGACAGATACGCAGTATTTT. Translation: CASSRSGTGRTDTQYF.

The chain combines TRBV30 with TRBJ2-7, with D maybe TRBD1 (5 bases). The CDR3 extends over 14 amino acids. The germline V gene has CDR1 GTSNPN and CDR2 SVGIG (reference sequence). V shed 3 bases and J shed 4 bases, with 16 bases lying between them. DNA for the CDR3: TGTGCCTGGAGCCTGGACACTGGAACGTACGAGCAGTACTTC. Its protein is CAWSLDTGTYEQYF.

This clone is a singleton in its sample. No DNA is shown, since the ends of the CDR3 on it are uncertain; the CDR3 is the one TCRdb lists. The chain recombines TRBV28 with TRBJ2-7; TRBD2 is the table's D call, not checked against the DNA. Per germline, CDR1 MDHEN and CDR2 SYDVKM. The CDR3 is 15 residues long, counting both termini. CDR3 region: CASSSSSSGGYEQYF.

This clone appeared once. The chain joins TRBV3-1 (or the pseudogene TRBV3-2) to TRBJ2-1; 7 nucleotides match TRBD2. Germline CDR1 is LGHDT and CDR2 is YNNKEL (reference sequence). The CDR3 has 16 amino acids. The J segment lost 2 bases and the V segment lost 4 bases, leaving 8 bases of the junction unmatched. The CDR3 region has the DNA TGTGCCAGCAGCCGCAGCGGGAATTCTGCCTACAATGAGCAGTTCTTC. Translating it yields CASSRSGNSAYNEQFF.

The V gene is TRBV6-5, the J gene TRBJ1-3; the match to TRBD1 covers 9 bases. The CDR3 length is 15 residues. Germline CDR1 MNHEY, CDR2 SVGAGI. J lost 3 bases, V lost 4 bases, and 4 bases had no gene match. This CDR3 reads CASSFDRGGGNTIYF. CDR3 coding DNA: TGTGCCAGCAGTTTCGACAGGGGGGGTGGAAACACCATATATTTT.

The table lists this clone with a count of one. The rearrangement links TRBV19 to TRBJ1-1; D call uncertain. The V end was cut by 9 bases, the J end by 5 bases, with 13 bases between. The CDR3 has 12 amino acids. Germline CDR1 and CDR2: LNHDA and SQIVND (reference sequence). DNA for the CDR3: TGTGCCAGGTCGGAGTCTGGTACTGAAGCTTTCTTT. Translation: CARSESGTEAFF.

This chain joins TRBV7-9 and TRBJ2-1, with D unclear. This CDR3 has 14 amino acids. V dropped 4 bases and J dropped 4 bases, with 11 bases sitting between them. Looked up from germline, CDR1 is SEHNR and CDR2 is FQNEAQ (reference sequence). DNA for the CDR3: TGTGCCAGCAGCTCGCATGTAGAGTACAATGAGCAGTTCTTC. Translating it yields CASSSHVEYNEQFF.

CDR3 coding DNA: TGTGCCAGCAGTCGACCCGGGGGGTCGGGGTCGGGAGCTTTCTTT. Protein: CASSRPGGSGSGAFF. The chain links TRBV6-5 to TRBJ1-1, with a weak D call TRBD1 (5 bases). Deletions cut 5 bases from V and 10 bases from J, with 23 bases between. Looked up from germline, CDR1 is MNHEY and CDR2 is SVGAGI. This CDR3 spans 15 amino acids.

The chain joins TRBV6-2 or TRBV6-3 to TRBJ1-1, with D perhaps TRBD1 (5 bases). The V end lost 6 bases, the J end lost 1 base, and 15 bases lay between the germline ends. The CDR3 length is 15 residues. Germline V gene data show CDR1 as MNHEY and CDR2 as SVGEGT. CDR3 sequence reads: CASSGTPPENTEAFF. In DNA, the CDR3 is TGTGCCAGCAGCGGGACTCCTCCAGAGAACACTGAAGCTTTCTTT.

The chain employs TRBV4-1 and TRBJ1-5, with a possible D match to TRBD1 (6 bases). In germline, CDR1 is MGHRA, CDR2 YSYEKL. The V and J ends lost 1 base and 12 bases respectively, with 16 bases between them. CDR3 length: 14 residues. The CDR3, as DNA: TGCGCCAGCAGCCAAGCTCCGTCGGGGGGCAGCCAGCATTTT. It translates to CASSQAPSGGSQHF.

The chain is built from TRBV2 and TRBJ2-3, with 9 positions matching TRBD1. CDR1 and CDR2 from the germline V gene are SNHLY and FYNNEI. This CDR3 has 15 amino acids. Trimming removed 6 bases from V and 3 bases from J; junction bases left unmatched: 7. CDR3 sequence (DNA): TGTGCCAGCAGCGCCGGGACAGGGCAAACAGATACGCAGTATTTT. It encodes CASSAGTGQTDTQYF.

This rearrangement joins TRBV6-5 to TRBJ2-2; 7 bases line up with TRBD2. V dropped 8 bases and J dropped 4; count of bases not matched to a gene: 4. The CDR3 contains 13 residues. Germline lookup yields CDR1 MNHEY and CDR2 SVGAGI. CDR3 coding DNA: TGTGCCAGCGGTTGGGGGGGCACCGGGGAGCTGTTTTTT. Its protein is CASGWGGTGELFF.

The chain employs TRBV11-2 and TRBJ2-7, with 8 bases aligning to TRBD1. Unmatched junction bases numbered 14, after V lost 4 bases and J lost 0 bases. Germline V gene sequence: CDR1 SGHAT, CDR2 FQNNGV. The CDR3 has 18 residues. CDR3 nucleotides: TGTGCCAGCAGCTCCTCCGTTCGACAGGGGTCGTTCTCCTACGAGCAGTACTTC. It encodes CASSSSVRQGSFSYEQYF.

The chain links TRBV19 to TRBJ1-4, with D uncertain. The CDR3 is 14 amino acids. Germline V gene lookup returns CDR1 LNHDA and CDR2 SQIVND (reference sequence). The V end lost 4 bases, the J end lost 6 bases, and 12 bases lay between the germline ends. The CDR3 nucleotides are TGTGCCAGTAGTACCCGCCGGACTTATGAAAAACTGTTTTTT. It yields the protein CASSTRRTYEKLFF.

The V call is TRBV7-2, the J call TRBJ2-7; TRBD2 agrees at 13 bases. The V gene end was trimmed by 4 bases and the J gene end by 2 bases; junction bases not matched to a gene: 8. Germline V CDR1 and CDR2: SGHTA, FQGNSA. The CDR3 has 17 amino acids. The CDR3 sequence: CASSSKRTSGSTYEQYF. In DNA form, the CDR3 reads TGTGCCAGCAGCTCTAAGAGGACTAGCGGGAGCACCTACGAGCAGTACTTC.

This chain connects TRBV7-8 to TRBJ1-4; 8 bases align to TRBD1. Germline CDR1 SGHVS, CDR2 FQNEAQ. The CDR3 totals 15 residues. The trim removed 3 bases at V and 6 bases at J, leaving 6 bases unmatched. CDR3 DNA: TGTGCCAGCAGCTTCGGACAGGGTGTTGATGAAAAACTGTTTTTT. Protein product: CASSFGQGVDEKLFF.